The source of this TCR beta chain is a study of shared clonotypes between healthy human individuals. With 4 bases removed from V and 4 bases from J, the gap between germline ends came to 14 bases. The germline V gene encodes CDR1 LNHDA and CDR2 SQIVND (reference sequence). The CDR3 covers 15 residues. Over several immunoSEQ plates, each subset's genomic DNA was distributed in even portions. The table came from immunoSEQ multiplex PCR; TCRdb's copy has only in-frame clones and leaves some out. The sample gives about 1 million clones, around 74% of which show up once; approximately 1.5% is in the top ten. In regard to this clone: The antigen remains undetermined.

Whole-study results and caveats: Non-shared clonotypes had lower generation probabilities than clonotypes shared by all four sorted-subset donors. Relative to memory subsets, naive subsets generally showed larger estimated richness. Naive CD4 clonotypes overlapped across a handful of donors at approximately 5.3%.

The chain links TRBV19 to TRBJ1-3; tentatively, D is TRBD1 (6 bases). Sequenced input: memory CD4+ T cells sorted from blood. Specified subset: CD45RA-negative fraction. This clonotype was sampled from a man between 18 and 29 years old in good health. The CDR3 DNA follows: TGTGCCAGTAGTACCCAGGGGACGTCCGGAAACACCATATATTTT. This translates into CASSTQGTSGNTIYF.